Listed below are T cell receptor beta chains from one sample, sequenced in a study of shared clonotypes between healthy human individuals. Data came from immunoSEQ multiplex PCR; TCRdb stores just in-frame clones and leaves some out. The sample comprises fewer than 850,000 clones, roughly 91% of which are singletons, and 30% to 35% rests with the top ten. The specimen was memory CD8+ T cells from PBMCs. The receptors shown here come from a man aged 18 to 29 in good health. Some clones in this sample may be carry-over from other donors' samples. CDR3s include the opening cysteine and the closing phenylalanine or tryptophan. Each record gives: CDR3 protein, CDR3 DNA, D gene, J gene, V gene, clone size. D genes are given only for firm matches. Some rows mark clone size as missing; the rest say once, few, many or name a class of expanded clone.

cdr3_aa: CATSRGSGGPYEQYF
cdr3_nt: TGTGCCACCAGCAGAGGTTCAGGGGGTCCGTACGAGCAGTACTTC
d_call: TRBD1
j_call: TRBJ2-7
v_call: TRBV15
clone_size: NA

cdr3_aa: CASSAVTGELFF
cdr3_nt: TGTGCCAGCAGCGCGGTAACCGGGGAGCTGTTTTTT
d_call: NA
j_call: TRBJ2-2
v_call: TRBV5-4
clone_size: NA

cdr3_aa: CASRVAGAAHEQYF
cdr3_nt: TGTGCCAGCAGGGTCGCAGGGGCTGCCCACGAGCAGTACTTC
d_call: NA
j_call: TRBJ2-7
v_call: TRBV6-1
clone_size: NA

cdr3_aa: CASSSPEERSYNEQFF
cdr3_nt: TGTGCCAGCAGTTCCCCCGAGGAGCGGAGCTACAATGAGCAGTTCTTC
d_call: NA
j_call: TRBJ2-1
v_call: TRBV28
clone_size: NA

cdr3_aa: CASSSRDIPYNEQFF
cdr3_nt: TGTGCCAGCAGCTCCCGGGACATCCCCTACAATGAGCAGTTCTTC
d_call: NA
j_call: TRBJ2-1
v_call: TRBV7-9
clone_size: NA

cdr3_aa: CASSFIRANTGELFF
cdr3_nt: TGTGCCAGCAGCTTTATCAGGGCGAACACCGGGGAGCTGTTTTTT
d_call: NA
j_call: TRBJ2-2
v_call: TRBV7-8
clone_size: NA

cdr3_aa: CASTADGRSPSEYTF
cdr3_nt: TGCGCCAGCACCGCAGACGGACGATCACCCTCGGAGTACACCTTC
d_call: NA
j_call: TRBJ1-2
v_call: TRBV5-1
clone_size: NA

cdr3_aa: CASSPFGLIETQYF
cdr3_nt: TGTGCCAGCAGCCCCTTCGGACTAATAGAGACCCAGTACTTC
d_call: NA
j_call: TRBJ2-5
v_call: TRBV9
clone_size: NA

cdr3_aa: CASSPGSSSPLHF
cdr3_nt: TGTGCCAGCAGCCCCGGTTCGAGTTCACCCCTCCACTTT
d_call: NA
j_call: TRBJ1-6
v_call: TRBV7-9
clone_size: NA

cdr3_aa: CASSTIYEQYF
cdr3_nt: TGTGCCAGCAGCACGATCTACGAGCAGTACTTC
d_call: NA
j_call: TRBJ2-7
v_call: TRBV28
clone_size: NA

cdr3_aa: CAISDPGGEKVEQYF
cdr3_nt: TGTGCCATCAGTGATCCAGGGGGAGAGAAGGTCGAGCAGTACTTC
d_call: TRBD1
j_call: TRBJ2-7
v_call: TRBV10-3
clone_size: NA

cdr3_aa: CASSYSSLDIQYF
cdr3_nt: TGTGCCAGCAGTTACTCGAGCTTGGACATTCAGTACTTC
d_call: NA
j_call: TRBJ2-4
v_call: TRBV6-6
clone_size: NA

cdr3_aa: CASSAGVNTEAFF
cdr3_nt: TGTGCCAGTAGTGCAGGCGTGAACACTGAAGCTTTCTTT
d_call: NA
j_call: TRBJ1-1
v_call: TRBV19
clone_size: NA

cdr3_aa: CASSLSPGAGETQYF
cdr3_nt: TGTGCCAGCAGTTTAAGTCCGGGGGCTGGAGAGACCCAGTACTTC
d_call: NA
j_call: TRBJ2-5
v_call: TRBV27
clone_size: once

cdr3_aa: CASSFGTVNTEAFF
cdr3_nt: TGTGCCAGCAGCTTTGGGACCGTGAACACTGAAGCTTTCTTT
d_call: NA
j_call: TRBJ1-1
v_call: TRBV5-8
clone_size: NA

cdr3_aa: CASSPGPQGSRDTQYF
cdr3_nt: TGTGCCAGCAGCCCTGGCCCGCAGGGCAGCAGGGATACGCAGTATTTT
d_call: NA
j_call: TRBJ2-3
v_call: TRBV14
clone_size: NA

cdr3_aa: CASSARFGLAGGQETQYF
cdr3_nt: TGTGCCAGCAGCGCCCGTTTCGGATTAGCGGGGGGGCAAGAGACCCAGTACTTC
d_call: TRBD2
j_call: TRBJ2-5
v_call: TRBV11-3
clone_size: once

cdr3_aa: CASSLSPGSGAEFF
cdr3_nt: TGTGCCAGCAGTTTATCGCCAGGTTCGGGAGCGGAGTTCTTC
d_call: NA
j_call: TRBJ2-1
v_call: TRBV27
clone_size: few

cdr3_aa: CASSLAVDEQYF
cdr3_nt: TGTGCCAGCAGCTTAGCCGTGGACGAGCAGTACTTC
d_call: NA
j_call: TRBJ2-7
v_call: TRBV7-9
clone_size: NA

cdr3_aa: CASSAGTVYTEAFF
cdr3_nt: TGTGCCAGTAGCGCCGGGACAGTGTACACTGAAGCTTTCTTT
d_call: TRBD1
j_call: TRBJ1-1
v_call: TRBV19
clone_size: NA

cdr3_aa: CASSLLAGGSYNEQFF
cdr3_nt: TGTGCCAGCAGCCTTCTAGCGGGAGGTTCCTACAATGAGCAGTTCTTC
d_call: TRBD2
j_call: TRBJ2-1
v_call: TRBV7-6
clone_size: NA

cdr3_aa: CASSQLAGATSYNEQFF
cdr3_nt: TGTGCCAGCAGCCAGCTAGCGGGGGCGACCTCCTACAATGAGCAGTTCTTC
d_call: TRBD2
j_call: TRBJ2-1
v_call: TRBV14
clone_size: NA

cdr3_aa: CASSAPGDREAFF
cdr3_nt: TGTGCCAGCAGCGCACCGGGGGACAGAGAAGCTTTCTTT
d_call: TRBD1
j_call: TRBJ1-1
v_call: TRBV9
clone_size: NA

cdr3_aa: CASSLGGIHTETQYF
cdr3_nt: TGTGCCAGCAGCTTAGGGGGAATTCATACAGAGACCCAGTACTTC
d_call: NA
j_call: TRBJ2-5
v_call: TRBV7-9
clone_size: NA

cdr3_aa: CASSLRTNNEQFF
cdr3_nt: TGTGCCAGCAGTTTAAGGACCAACAATGAGCAGTTCTTC
d_call: NA
j_call: TRBJ2-1
v_call: TRBV27
clone_size: NA

cdr3_aa: CASSLGLGGGYTF
cdr3_nt: TGTGCCAGCAGTTTAGGGTTAGGTGGGGGGTACACCTTC
d_call: NA
j_call: TRBJ1-2
v_call: TRBV27
clone_size: NA

cdr3_aa: CASSLTAVTEAFF
cdr3_nt: TGTGCCAGCAGTTTAACGGCAGTCACTGAAGCTTTCTTT
d_call: NA
j_call: TRBJ1-1
v_call: TRBV27
clone_size: NA

cdr3_aa: CASSPPTASGSSYNEQFF
cdr3_nt: TGTGCCAGCAGCCCCCCGACGGCTAGCGGGAGTTCCTACAATGAGCAGTTCTTC
d_call: TRBD2
j_call: TRBJ2-1
v_call: TRBV7-9
clone_size: NA

cdr3_aa: CASSESGRNTGELFF
cdr3_nt: TGTGCCAGCAGCGAGTCAGGGAGGAACACCGGGGAGCTGTTTTTT
d_call: NA
j_call: TRBJ2-2
v_call: TRBV6-4
clone_size: NA

cdr3_aa: CASSLGARRGDEETQYF
cdr3_nt: TGTGCCAGCAGTTTAGGGGCGCGTAGGGGCGATGAAGAGACCCAGTACTTC
d_call: NA
j_call: TRBJ2-5
v_call: TRBV28
clone_size: NA

cdr3_aa: CASSPQGRYYNEQFF
cdr3_nt: TGTGCCAGCAGTCCCCAGGGGCGGTATTACAATGAGCAGTTCTTC
d_call: NA
j_call: TRBJ2-1
v_call: TRBV28
clone_size: NA

cdr3_aa: CASSGDWTGELFF
cdr3_nt: TGTGCCAGTAGTGGGGATTGGACCGGGGAGCTGTTTTTT
d_call: NA
j_call: TRBJ2-2
v_call: TRBV19
clone_size: NA

cdr3_aa: CASSFGQLYGYTF
cdr3_nt: TGTGCCAGCAGTTTTGGACAGCTCTATGGCTACACCTTC
d_call: NA
j_call: TRBJ1-2
v_call: TRBV27
clone_size: NA

cdr3_aa: CASSQTSGLNYGYTF
cdr3_nt: TGTGCCAGCAGCCAAACCTCAGGACTTAACTATGGCTACACCTTC
d_call: NA
j_call: TRBJ1-2
v_call: TRBV14
clone_size: once

cdr3_aa: CASRTSGRLTDTQYF
cdr3_nt: TGTGCCAGCAGAACTAGCGGGAGACTAACAGATACGCAGTATTTT
d_call: TRBD2
j_call: TRBJ2-3
v_call: TRBV27
clone_size: few

cdr3_aa: CAISDPIAGEQFF
cdr3_nt: TGTGCCATCAGTGACCCCATAGCTGGGGAGCAGTTCTTC
d_call: NA
j_call: TRBJ2-1
v_call: TRBV10-3
clone_size: NA

cdr3_aa: CASSVTSVRTEQYF
cdr3_nt: TGTGCCAGCAGCGTGACTAGCGTCCGAACGGAGCAGTACTTC
d_call: TRBD2
j_call: TRBJ2-7
v_call: TRBV7-9
clone_size: NA

cdr3_aa: CASSLLANTGELFF
cdr3_nt: TGTGCCAGCAGCTTACTAGCGAACACCGGGGAGCTGTTTTTT
d_call: NA
j_call: TRBJ2-2
v_call: TRBV7-7
clone_size: NA

cdr3_aa: CASSQDRMAGERADTQYF
cdr3_nt: TGTGCCAGCAGCCAAGATCGAATGGCGGGAGAGCGGGCAGATACGCAGTATTTT
d_call: TRBD2
j_call: TRBJ2-3
v_call: TRBV14
clone_size: NA

cdr3_aa: CASSSTGINTGELFF
cdr3_nt: TGTGCCAGCAGCTCAACAGGGATAAACACCGGGGAGCTGTTTTTT
d_call: NA
j_call: TRBJ2-2
v_call: TRBV13
clone_size: NA

cdr3_aa: CASSSTSGGEETQYF
cdr3_nt: TGTGCCAGCAGCTCTACTAGCGGGGGGGAGGAGACCCAGTACTTC
d_call: TRBD2
j_call: TRBJ2-5
v_call: TRBV13
clone_size: NA

cdr3_aa: CASSSGWTETNTGELFF
cdr3_nt: TGTGCCAGCAGCTCTGGGTGGACAGAAACGAACACCGGGGAGCTGTTTTTT
d_call: NA
j_call: TRBJ2-2
v_call: TRBV7-4
clone_size: NA

cdr3_aa: CASSLTGTGGNEQYF
cdr3_nt: TGTGCCAGCAGCTTGACCGGGACAGGGGGAAACGAGCAGTACTTC
d_call: TRBD1
j_call: TRBJ2-7
v_call: TRBV13
clone_size: NA

cdr3_aa: CASSYSGGEQYF
cdr3_nt: TGTGCCAGCAGTTACTCCGGGGGCGAGCAGTACTTC
d_call: NA
j_call: TRBJ2-7
v_call: TRBV6-5
clone_size: NA

cdr3_aa: CASSRDSSYEQYF
cdr3_nt: TGCGCCAGCTCAAGGGACTCCTCCTACGAGCAGTACTTC
d_call: NA
j_call: TRBJ2-7
v_call: TRBV4-3
clone_size: NA

cdr3_aa: CASSAQIRTGELFF
cdr3_nt: TGTGCCAGCAGCGCCCAGATACGAACCGGGGAGCTGTTTTTT
d_call: NA
j_call: TRBJ2-2
v_call: TRBV7-6
clone_size: NA

cdr3_aa: CASSFISSGGAGELFF
cdr3_nt: TGTGCCAGCAGTTTTATCTCTAGTGGGGGGGCCGGGGAGCTGTTTTTT
d_call: TRBD2
j_call: TRBJ2-2
v_call: TRBV27
clone_size: NA

cdr3_aa: CASRPTDGSYNEQFF
cdr3_nt: TGTGCCAGCAGGCCCACTGATGGCTCCTACAATGAGCAGTTCTTC
d_call: NA
j_call: TRBJ2-1
v_call: TRBV28
clone_size: NA

cdr3_aa: CASSQIRDHYGYTF
cdr3_nt: TGTGCCAGCAGCCAGATTCGGGATCACTATGGCTACACCTTC
d_call: NA
j_call: TRBJ1-2
v_call: TRBV4-2
clone_size: NA

cdr3_aa: CASSRSLTGPSKTTSGNTIYF
cdr3_nt: TGTGCCAGCAGCCGGAGTCTGACAGGCCCTTCCAAAACAACTTCGGGAAACACCATATATTTT
d_call: NA
j_call: TRBJ1-3
v_call: TRBV28
clone_size: NA

cdr3_aa: CASSWDRAGLEQYF
cdr3_nt: TGTGCCAGCAGTTGGGACAGGGCTGGATTGGAGCAGTACTTC
d_call: TRBD1
j_call: TRBJ2-7
v_call: TRBV27
clone_size: NA

cdr3_aa: CASSYGRGGELFF
cdr3_nt: TGTGCCAGCAGTTACGGCCGCGGCGGGGAGCTGTTTTTT
d_call: NA
j_call: TRBJ2-2
v_call: TRBV6-6
clone_size: NA